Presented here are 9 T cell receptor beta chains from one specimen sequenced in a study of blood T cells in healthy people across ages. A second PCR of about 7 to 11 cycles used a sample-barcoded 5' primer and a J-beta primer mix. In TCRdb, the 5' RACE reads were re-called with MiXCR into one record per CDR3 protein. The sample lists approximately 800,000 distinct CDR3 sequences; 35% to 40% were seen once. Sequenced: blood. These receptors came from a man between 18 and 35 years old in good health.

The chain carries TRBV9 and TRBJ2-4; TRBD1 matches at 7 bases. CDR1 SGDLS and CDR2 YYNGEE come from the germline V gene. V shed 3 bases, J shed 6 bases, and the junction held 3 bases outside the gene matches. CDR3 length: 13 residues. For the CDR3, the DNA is TGTGCCAGCAGCGGAGACAGGGTAAACATTCAGTACTTC. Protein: CASSGDRVNIQYF.

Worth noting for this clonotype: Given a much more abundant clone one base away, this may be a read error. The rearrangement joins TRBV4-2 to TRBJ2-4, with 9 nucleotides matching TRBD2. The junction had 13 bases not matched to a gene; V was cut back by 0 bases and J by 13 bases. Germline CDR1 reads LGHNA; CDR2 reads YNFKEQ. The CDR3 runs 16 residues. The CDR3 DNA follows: TGTGCCAGCAGCCAAGATCTGGGGACTAGCATAGGTGAGCAGTACTTC. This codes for CASSQDLGTSIGEQYF.

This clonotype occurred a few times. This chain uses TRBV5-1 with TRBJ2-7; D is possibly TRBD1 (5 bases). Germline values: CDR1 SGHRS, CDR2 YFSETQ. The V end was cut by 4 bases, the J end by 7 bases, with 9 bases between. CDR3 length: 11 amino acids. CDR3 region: CASSTDTEQYF. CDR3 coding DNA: TGCGCCAGCAGCACGGACACAGAGCAGTACTTC.

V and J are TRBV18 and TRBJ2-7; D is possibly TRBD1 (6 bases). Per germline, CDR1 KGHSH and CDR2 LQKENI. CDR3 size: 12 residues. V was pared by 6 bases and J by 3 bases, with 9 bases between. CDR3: CASSDRVYEQYF. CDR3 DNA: TGTGCCAGCTCGGACAGAGTCTACGAGCAGTACTTC.

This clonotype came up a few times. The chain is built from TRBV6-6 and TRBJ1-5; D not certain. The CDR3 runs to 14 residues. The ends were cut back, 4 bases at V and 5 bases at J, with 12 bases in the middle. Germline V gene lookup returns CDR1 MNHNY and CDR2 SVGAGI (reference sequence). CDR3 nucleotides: TGTGCCAGCAGTTTCCTAAGACCTGATCAGCCCCAGCATTTT. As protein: CASSFLRPDQPQHF.

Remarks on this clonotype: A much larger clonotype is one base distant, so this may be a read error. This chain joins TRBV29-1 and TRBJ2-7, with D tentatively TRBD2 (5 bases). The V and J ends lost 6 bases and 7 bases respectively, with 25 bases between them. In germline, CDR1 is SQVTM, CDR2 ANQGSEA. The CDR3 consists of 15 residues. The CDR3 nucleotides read TGCAGCGTCACTCCTGAGGGTTCTTACTACAATGAGCAGTACTTC. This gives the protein CSVTPEGSYYNEQYF.

The CDR3 region has the DNA TGTGCCAGCTGCAACCCGACTAGCGGGGGGTGTGAGCAGTTCTTC. It translates to CASCNPTSGGCEQFF. This chain connects TRBV7-3 to TRBJ2-1; 13 bases are a match to TRBD2. The germline V gene encodes CDR1 SGHTA and CDR2 FQGTGA. This CDR3 is built from 15 residues. J gave up 9 bases and V 8 bases, and 10 bases lay outside the gene matches.

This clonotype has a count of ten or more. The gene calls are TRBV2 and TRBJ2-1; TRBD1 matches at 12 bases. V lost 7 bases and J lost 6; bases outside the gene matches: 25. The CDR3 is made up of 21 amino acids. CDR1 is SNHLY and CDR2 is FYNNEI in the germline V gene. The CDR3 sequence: CASTSLDGGQGANRHGNEQFF. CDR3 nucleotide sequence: TGTGCCAGCACCTCCCTAGACGGGGGACAGGGGGCGAACAGACATGGCAATGAGCAGTTCTTC.

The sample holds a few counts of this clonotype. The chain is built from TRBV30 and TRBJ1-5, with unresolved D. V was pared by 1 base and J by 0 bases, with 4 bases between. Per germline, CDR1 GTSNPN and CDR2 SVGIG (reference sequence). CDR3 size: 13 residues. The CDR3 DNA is TGTGCCTGGAGTGAGAATAGCAATCAGCCCCAGCATTTT. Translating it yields CAWSENSNQPQHF. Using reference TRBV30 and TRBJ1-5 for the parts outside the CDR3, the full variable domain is SQTIHQWPATLVQPVGSPLSLECTVEGTSNPNLYWYRQAAGRGLQLLFYSVGIGQISSEVPQNLSASRPQDRQFILSSKKLLLSDSGFYLCAWSENSNQPQHFGDGTRLSIL.